This T cell receptor beta chain was retrieved from a study of cytomegalovirus exposure and HLA in healthy donors listed by TCRdb under 2017. Study-level background: In an earlier analysis of roughly 590 of the donors, about 270 Gb of sequence data and 100 million or so unique TCR beta sequences from roughly 180 million T cells were reported. Along with the roughly 710-subject first cohort, a separate validation cohort of approximately 110 different subjects was used. A later genetic analysis used genome-wide SNP genotypes for about 65% of the roughly 670 donors, treating that subset as a discovery cohort. A later analysis re-examined previously published TCR beta repertoires from roughly 650 donors and added high-resolution HLA genotyping to investigate patterns of TCR occurrence. Every discovery cohort repertoire had been produced on one sequencing platform. Of the roughly 410 genotyped donors, 65% to 90% were placed in the genetic ancestry cluster associated with self-reported Caucasian donors. The aim of the study was to test whether cataloging public T cell receptors could identify signatures of past pathogen exposure. In the later analysis, no new phenotypic data were used to find candidate immune exposures; instead, reliance was placed on TCR beta sequences and their occurrence across donors. Because of strong linkage in the cohort, five DR-DQ haplotypes were treated as single units for association and clustering. Both class I and class II loci were covered by HLA typing, at four-digit resolution. An earlier analysis of several hundred of the donors applied high-throughput TCR beta sequencing to assess whether each TCR beta V gene segment acted as functional or pseudogenic. To predict cytomegalovirus infection status, the study combined high-throughput TCR immunosequencing, statistical association of individual TCRs with disease status, and machine learning. The number of donors typed differed by locus, with about 620-630 for A, B, C, DRB1 and DQB1, around 500 for DQA1, approximately 570 for DPA1, and 400 to 490 for DPB1. Across about 370 genotyped donors of the cohort, an average of about 200,000 unique TCR beta nucleotide sequences per donor were sequenced, and roughly 17% of those sequences were non-productive. Donor age, sex, ethnicity and CMV serostatus were compiled together with the repertoire data. The study profiled the T cell repertoires of more than 500 subjects by immunosequencing and related them to cytomegalovirus serostatus. Roughly 300 gigabases of sequencing data and 80 million or so unique TCR sequences were included in an early release covering about 620 HLA-typed donors. What the study reported, not specific to this receptor: Three of the identified cytomegalovirus-associated TCR beta chains were confirmed in vitro to be specific for cytomegalovirus antigens. Most TCR sequences were seen in very few donors, while some public TCRs were found in many individuals. In a later analysis, most CMV-associated TCR beta chains were found to appear HLA-restricted, with HLA associations seemingly driven largely by CMV exposure. Several of the top co-occurrence clusters appeared to be linked to parvovirus B19, influenza, CMV and Epstein-Barr virus, according to a later analysis. The study listed 150 to 200 TCR beta chains as associated with cytomegalovirus. A cluster of highly shared sequence variants was judged likely to represent a technical artifact of the sequencing pipeline. In an earlier analysis of several hundred of the donors, most TCR beta V segments were observed in productive rearrangements about 87% or about 30% of the time, broadly matching IMGT annotations. Over 15 rarely observed V segments, including chromosome 9 orphons, were excluded from the earlier analysis of just under 600 of the donors because counts were too low. According to the authors, the approach could potentially be generalized to other disease states and immunological phenotypes. When HLA alleles, especially DR and DQ, strongly co-occurred, TCR associations were difficult to assign to individual alleles. Linkage disequilibrium might explain the correlated functional status among segregating V segments, but an unknown experimental factor could not be excluded. At a false discovery rate of 0.05, a later analysis linked 16,000 or so TCR beta sequences to specific HLA alleles. The presence/absence analyses assumed that sequencing depth was roughly uniform across donors, and that assumption may not be true. The 87-base-pair reads could not distinguish some IMGT-functional V segments, including TRBV6-2 and TRBV6-3, so those segments were excluded. For the cohort, immune exposure information was limited to CMV serostatus. In this cohort, only TCR beta chains were sequenced, and detectable features were limited by the absence of alpha or paired-chain data. According to a later analysis, TCR association rates differed among HLA loci, with DRB1 alleles showing the most associated TCRs and HLA-C alleles showing the fewest. Because HLA typing was unavailable for some donors at each locus, only the typed subset was used in association tests. In a later analysis, HLA-associated TCR beta chains showed more clonal expansion and lower generation probabilities than non-associated chains that were equally common. A further reported finding was that TCR beta sequences accurately predicted the HLA-A and HLA-B alleles for most subjects in the first cohort. V-gene and J-gene trimming of TCR beta chains was associated with a missense DCLRE1C variant in a later genetic analysis, and the association was replicated in an independent cohort. The classifier was reported to diagnose cytomegalovirus status with high specificity and sensitivity in both the original and validation cohorts. According to a later genetic analysis, donors in an Asian-associated ancestry cluster had fewer N-insertions in productive TCRs than the roughly 700-donor mean.

For this clone: Its antigen remains unidentified. The sample holds no much larger clone one base away, and base qualities are not on file.

The cohort was made up of roughly 670 healthy bone marrow donors. At the time of sampling, all cohort members were nominally healthy, though unrecorded immune exposures were likely present. The donor tested CMV seropositive and was one of the 289 seropositive cohort members. Each donor provided a peripheral blood sample, and peripheral blood mononuclear cells were used for TCR beta sequencing. Genomic DNA was extracted from the blood cell samples with the Qiagen DNeasy Blood Extraction Kit. There are 15 amino acids in the CDR3, from cysteine to phenylalanine inclusive. CDR3 DNA only is kept here, 45 bases in frame from base 1. Ends trimmed: V by 5 bases, J by 2 bases; bases unmatched to a gene: 4. CDR1 SGHTA and CDR2 FQGTGA were looked up in the germline V gene. The library was obtained by the immunoSEQ multiplex PCR assay. The multiplex PCR relied on a mix of 60 forward primers for TCR Vbeta segments and 13 reverse primers for TCR Jbeta segments. The CDR3 region of rearranged TCR beta genes was amplified from genomic DNA by a multiplex PCR assay. Amplified TCR beta libraries were sequenced as 87-base-pair reads on the Illumina HiSeq System. On the authors' methods: A later analysis counted 65 million to 90 million unique TCR beta chains across the 666 repertoires, and approximately 11 million of these chains were shared by at least two donors. Raw reads were error-corrected and collapsed into unique sequences by a nearest-neighbor algorithm in which closely related sequences were merged to remove PCR and sequencing errors. Alignment of CDR3 sequences to IMGT reference sequences was used to assign V, D and J gene segments. For a sequence to be retained, a match of at least six nucleotides was required to both a V gene segment and a J gene segment. A rearrangement counted as productive if the CDR3 had no stop codons and remained in frame with V and J, and every other rearrangement counted as non-productive. Following IMGT convention, CDR3 was defined as the stretch from the second conserved V-encoded cysteine to the conserved J-encoded phenylalanine. In an earlier analysis of approximately 500 of the donors, sequences lacking an unambiguous match to a single V gene segment were excluded. An earlier analysis of 587 of the donors classified V segments as functional when productive rearrangements were above 56.7% and as segregating when the standard deviation between donors was above 5%. To diagnose cytomegalovirus status from the catalog of TCR beta chain sequences, a statistical classification framework was built. In a later analysis, V and J genes were assigned by comparing TCR nucleotide sequences against IMGT/GENE-DB human TR gene sequences. In a later analysis, CDR3 sequences and most-parsimonious VDJ recombination scenarios were assigned using the TCRdist pipeline. In a later analysis, every TCR beta chain was defined by the combination of its CDR3 amino acid sequence and its V-gene family, and reads without a unique V-gene family were dropped. As a way to deal with suspected cross-contamination and a sequencing artifact, a later analysis dropped more than 500 nucleotide sequences that were highly shared and had low generation probability. In a later analysis, a clonal expansion index for each public chain was calculated from normalized within-repertoire ranks of inferred template counts. Generation probabilities in a later analysis came from a VDJ recombination model fitted to out-of-frame rearrangements, and those results were checked against IGoR. In a later analysis, hypergeometric tests were used to score TCR-TCR, TCR-HLA and TCR-CMV co-occurrence, with a repertoire-size bias correction applied to TCR pairs. False discovery rates were estimated in a later analysis by permuting HLA or CMV assignments 20 times. A later analysis grouped co-occurring TCRs with DBSCAN, adding TCRdist sequence similarity when clustering within HLA-allele-positive subsets. Repertoires with fewer than 30,000 or more than 120,000 public chains were left out of co-occurrence clustering, as were four to six repertoires with anomalous nucleotide sharing. Not all clones reach the TCRdb copy of this immuneACCESS table, which keeps in-frame sequences only. Checked studies attribute under half of the gap to unresolved V genes and leave the rest unexplained. D and trimming were read from the DNA, whereas the V and J calls and clone size are those reported in that table. The sample table lists more than 85,000 clones, roughly four fifths of them with a count of one. The ten largest clones take up 13% to 15% of the sample.

The V and J genes are TRBV7-3 and TRBJ2-5; the junction holds 11 bases that match TRBD2. This receptor was taken from a male donor in good health and CMV-seropositive. The specimen sequenced was PBMCs. The encoded CDR3 is CASSRASGGQETQYF. The DNA sequence follows: TGTGCCAGCAGCCGGGCTAGCGGGGGGCAAGAGACCCAGTACTTC.